This T cell receptor (beta chain) was sequenced in a study of shared clonotypes between healthy human individuals. Sorted-subset replicate PCRs used 200 ng of genomic DNA. This amount corresponded to tens of thousands of T cell genomes. This table comes from immunoSEQ multiplex PCR, and its TCRdb copy is limited to in-frame clones, with some not included. The table has some 580,000 clones, around 97% seen once; the top ten hold around 0.06%. Germline V gives CDR1 LGHNA, CDR2 YNFKEQ. The CDR3 is made up of 16 amino acids. The V gene lost 4 bases and the J gene lost 2 bases, with 15 bases spanning the gap.

This clonotype was obtained from a woman in her thirties in good health. What was sequenced was naive CD4+ T cells sorted from blood. Regarding subset: CD45RA+ positively selected. This sequence joins TRBV4-2 and TRBJ2-1, with unresolved D. CDR3 amino acids: CASSLTDSQPYNEQFF. The DNA of the CDR3 is TGTGCCAGCAGCCTCACTGACTCTCAGCCCTACAATGAGCAGTTCTTC.